The 5 T cell receptor beta chains below were found in one sample sequenced in a study of post-analysis software for immune sequencing data (dated by TCRdb to 2013 to 2016). These receptors' targets are unknown. The study at large found these results: Patients showed significantly higher frequencies than controls for about 5 TRBV segments, among them TRBV5-6, TRBV5-1 and TRBV20-1.

Libraries were constructed by PCR. The sequencer was an Illumina HiSeq 2500. To reduce PCR and sequencing biases, unique molecular identifiers were built into the TCR beta cDNA libraries. TCRdb reprocessing: public reads trimmed at Q25 with fastp, clones called with MiXCR, in-frame beta chains kept. Here each entry gathers all rows of one CDR3 protein and keeps the most common genes and DNA. The sample has fewer than 850,000 distinct CDR3 sequences on record, roughly 27% of them singletons. 0.5% to 0.6% of the sample comes from the top ten. The material sequenced was blood. Source of these receptors: a girl aged 10-17 years with multiple sclerosis.

A few counts support this clonotype. For the CDR3, the DNA is TGCGCCAGCAGCTTCGCGCTCGGAACTAATGAAAAACTGTTTTTT. Its protein product is CASSFALGTNEKLFF. The chain joins TRBV4-1 to TRBJ1-4; D is ambiguous. Per the germline V gene, CDR1 is MGHRA and CDR2 is YSYEKL. V lost 5 bases, J lost 1 base, and 11 bases lay in between. The CDR3 runs 15 residues.

The rearrangement uses TRBV24-1 and TRBJ1-5; D is unclear. The CDR3 is made up of 14 amino acids. Looked up from germline, CDR1 is KGHDR and CDR2 is SFDVKD. The V end lost 3 bases, the J end lost 2 bases, and 7 bases lay between the germline ends. The CDR3 DNA follows: TGTGCCACCAGTGATGGACTCCGCAATCAGCCCCAGCATTTT. Protein product: CATSDGLRNQPQHF.

Remarks on this clonotype: A junction boundary mismatches the germline segment, possibly from a read error. This chain connects TRBV25-1 to TRBJ2-7; D may be TRBD2 (5 bases). Per germline, CDR1 MGHDK and CDR2 SYGVNS. The CDR3 loop spans 13 amino acids. CDR3 sequence: CAGSEEAPYEQYF. CDR3 nucleotide sequence: TGTGCCGGCAGTGAGGAGGCCCCCTACGAGCAGTACTTC.

The table lists this clonotype with a few counts. V and J are TRBV7-2 and TRBJ1-2, with a tentative D call TRBD1 (5 bases). Trimming left V 6 bases short and J 5 bases short, with 19 bases between. Germline assignment: CDR1 SGHTA and CDR2 FQGNSA. The CDR3 length is 15 residues. DNA for the CDR3: TGTGCCAGCAGTATTAATACACAGGCACCGTATGGCTACACCTTC. Amino acid sequence: CASSINTQAPYGYTF.

The chain joins TRBV5-1 to TRBJ1-3; no reliable D call. The CDR3 loop spans 13 amino acids. The germline CDR1 and CDR2 sequences are SGHRS and YFSETQ. Trimming took off 6 bases at V and 2 bases at J, with 9 bases between the two ends. The CDR3 bases are TGCGCCAGCACGGTCGGCCCTGGAAACACCATATATTTT. Its translation: CASTVGPGNTIYF.